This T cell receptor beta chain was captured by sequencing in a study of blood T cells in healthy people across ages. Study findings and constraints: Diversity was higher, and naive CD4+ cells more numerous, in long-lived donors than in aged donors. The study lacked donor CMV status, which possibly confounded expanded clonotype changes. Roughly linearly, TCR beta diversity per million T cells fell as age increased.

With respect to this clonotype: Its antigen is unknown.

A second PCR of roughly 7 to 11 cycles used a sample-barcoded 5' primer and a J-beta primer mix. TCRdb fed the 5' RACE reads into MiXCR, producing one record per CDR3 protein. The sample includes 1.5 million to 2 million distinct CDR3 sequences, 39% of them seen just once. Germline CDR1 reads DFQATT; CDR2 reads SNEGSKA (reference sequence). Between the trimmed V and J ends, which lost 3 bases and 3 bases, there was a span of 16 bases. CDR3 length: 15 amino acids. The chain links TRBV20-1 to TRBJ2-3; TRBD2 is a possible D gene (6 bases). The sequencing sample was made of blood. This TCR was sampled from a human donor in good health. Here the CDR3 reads CSARGDSPGTDTQYF. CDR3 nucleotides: TGCAGTGCTAGGGGGGACTCGCCGGGGACAGATACGCAGTATTTT.